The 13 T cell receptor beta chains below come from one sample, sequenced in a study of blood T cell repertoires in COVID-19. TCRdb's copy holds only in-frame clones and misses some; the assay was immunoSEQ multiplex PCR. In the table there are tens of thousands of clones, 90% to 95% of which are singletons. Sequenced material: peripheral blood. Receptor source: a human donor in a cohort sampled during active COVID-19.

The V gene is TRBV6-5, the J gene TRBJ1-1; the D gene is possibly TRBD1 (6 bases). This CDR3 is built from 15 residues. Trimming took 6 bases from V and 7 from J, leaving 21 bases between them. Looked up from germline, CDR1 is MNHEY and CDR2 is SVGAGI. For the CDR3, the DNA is TGTGCCAGCAGGGCCATATTCGGACAGAAAATTGAAGCTTTCTTT. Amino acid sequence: CASRAIFGQKIEAFF.

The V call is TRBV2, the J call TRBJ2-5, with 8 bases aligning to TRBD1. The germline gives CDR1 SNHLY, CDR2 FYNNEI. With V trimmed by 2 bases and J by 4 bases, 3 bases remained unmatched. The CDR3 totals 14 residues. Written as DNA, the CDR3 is TGTGCCAGCAGTGAAACCAGGGGGCCAGAGACCCAGTACTTC. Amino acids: CASSETRGPETQYF.

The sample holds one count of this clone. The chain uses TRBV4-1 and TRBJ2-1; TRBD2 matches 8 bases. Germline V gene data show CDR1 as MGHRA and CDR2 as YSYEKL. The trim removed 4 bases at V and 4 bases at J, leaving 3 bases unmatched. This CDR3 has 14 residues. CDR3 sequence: CASSLAGSYNEQFF. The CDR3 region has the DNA TGCGCCAGCAGCCTAGCGGGGTCTTACAATGAGCAGTTCTTC.

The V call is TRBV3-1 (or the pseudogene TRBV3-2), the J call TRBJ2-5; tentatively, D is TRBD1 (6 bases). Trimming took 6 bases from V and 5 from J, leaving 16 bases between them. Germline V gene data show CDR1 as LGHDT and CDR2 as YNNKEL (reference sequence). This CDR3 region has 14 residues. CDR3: CASRTTQGTETQYF. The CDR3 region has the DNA TGTGCCAGCAGGACAACACAGGGAACGGAGACCCAGTACTTC.

Here the CDR3 reads CASSYERSYNEQFF. The CDR3 DNA sequence: TGCGCCAGCAGCTATGAGCGATCCTACAATGAGCAGTTCTTC. V and J are TRBV5-1 and TRBJ2-1; D is unresolved. CDR1 and CDR2 (germline): SGHRS, YFSETQ. There are 14 residues in the CDR3. V lost 3 bases, J lost 1 base, and 8 bases lay in between.

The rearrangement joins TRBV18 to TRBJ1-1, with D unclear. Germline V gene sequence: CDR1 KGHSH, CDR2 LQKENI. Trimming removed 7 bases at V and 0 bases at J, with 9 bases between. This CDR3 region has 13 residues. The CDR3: CASFFRVNTEAFF. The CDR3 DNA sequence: TGTGCCAGCTTTTTTCGGGTGAACACTGAAGCTTTCTTT. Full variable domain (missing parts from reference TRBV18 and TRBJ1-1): NAGVMQNPRHLVRRRGQEARLRCSPMKGHSHVYWYRQLPEEGLKFMVYLQKENIIDESGMPKERFSAEFPKEGPSILRIQQVVRGDSAAYFCASFFRVNTEAFFGQGTRLTVV.

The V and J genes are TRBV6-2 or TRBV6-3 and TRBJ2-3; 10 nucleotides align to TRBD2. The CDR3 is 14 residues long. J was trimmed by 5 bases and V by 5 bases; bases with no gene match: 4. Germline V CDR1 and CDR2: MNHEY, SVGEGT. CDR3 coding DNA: TGTGCCAGCAGTAGGACTAGCGGTGAAGATACGCAGTATTTT. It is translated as CASSRTSGEDTQYF.

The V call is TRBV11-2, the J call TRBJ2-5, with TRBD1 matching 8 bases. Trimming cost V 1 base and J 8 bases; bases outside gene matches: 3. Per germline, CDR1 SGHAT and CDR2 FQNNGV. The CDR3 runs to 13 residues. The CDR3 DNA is TGTGCCAGCAGCTTAGTAACAGGGGGTACCCAGTACTTC. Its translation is CASSLVTGGTQYF.

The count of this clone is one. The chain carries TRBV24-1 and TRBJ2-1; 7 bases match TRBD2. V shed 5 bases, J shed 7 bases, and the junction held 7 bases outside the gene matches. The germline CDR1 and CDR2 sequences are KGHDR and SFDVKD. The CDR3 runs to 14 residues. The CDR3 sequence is CATSVRGAGNEQFF. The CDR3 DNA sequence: TGTGCCACCAGTGTAAGAGGAGCGGGGAATGAGCAGTTCTTC.

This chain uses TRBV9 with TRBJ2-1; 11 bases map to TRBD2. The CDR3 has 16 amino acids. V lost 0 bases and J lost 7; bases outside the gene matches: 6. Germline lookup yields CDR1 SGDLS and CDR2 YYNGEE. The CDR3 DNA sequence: TGTGCCAGCAGCGTAGTAGCGGGAGGGCCAATAAATGAGCAGTTCTTC. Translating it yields CASSVVAGGPINEQFF. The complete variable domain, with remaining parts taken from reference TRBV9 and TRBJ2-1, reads DSGVTQTPKHLITATGQRVTLRCSPRSGDLSVYWYQQSLDQGLQFLIQYYNGEERAKGNILERFSAQQFPDLHSELNLSSLELGDSALYFCASSVVAGGPINEQFFGPGTRLTVL.

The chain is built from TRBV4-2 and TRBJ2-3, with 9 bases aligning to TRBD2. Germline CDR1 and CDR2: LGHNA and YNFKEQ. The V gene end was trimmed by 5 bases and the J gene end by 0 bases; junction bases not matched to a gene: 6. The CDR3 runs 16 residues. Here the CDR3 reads CASSASSGASTDTQYF. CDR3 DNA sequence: TGTGCCAGCAGCGCATCTAGCGGGGCCAGCACAGATACGCAGTATTTT.

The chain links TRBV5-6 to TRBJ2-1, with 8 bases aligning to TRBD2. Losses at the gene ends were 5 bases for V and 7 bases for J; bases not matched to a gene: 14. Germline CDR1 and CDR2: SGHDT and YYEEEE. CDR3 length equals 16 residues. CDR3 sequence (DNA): TGTGCCAGCAGGGGACTCGGGACTAGGGAGGCGAATGAGCAGTTCTTC. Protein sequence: CASRGLGTREANEQFF.

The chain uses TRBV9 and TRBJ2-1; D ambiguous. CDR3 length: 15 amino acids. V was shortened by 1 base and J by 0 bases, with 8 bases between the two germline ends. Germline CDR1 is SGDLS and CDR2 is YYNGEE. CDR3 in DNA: TGTGCCAGCAGCGTATGGGCGAACTCCTACAATGAGCAGTTCTTC. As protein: CASSVWANSYNEQFF. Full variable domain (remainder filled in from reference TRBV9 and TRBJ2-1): DSGVTQTPKHLITATGQRVTLRCSPRSGDLSVYWYQQSLDQGLQFLIQYYNGEERAKGNILERFSAQQFPDLHSELNLSSLELGDSALYFCASSVWANSYNEQFFGPGTRLTVL.